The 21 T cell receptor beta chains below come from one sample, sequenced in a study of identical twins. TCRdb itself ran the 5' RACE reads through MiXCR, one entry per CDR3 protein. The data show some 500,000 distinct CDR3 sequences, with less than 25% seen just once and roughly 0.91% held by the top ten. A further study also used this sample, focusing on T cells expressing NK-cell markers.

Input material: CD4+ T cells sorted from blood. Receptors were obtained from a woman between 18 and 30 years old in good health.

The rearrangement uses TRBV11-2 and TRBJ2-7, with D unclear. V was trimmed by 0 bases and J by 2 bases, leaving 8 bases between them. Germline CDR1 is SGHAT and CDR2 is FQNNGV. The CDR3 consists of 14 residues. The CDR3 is CASSLDGPAYEQYF. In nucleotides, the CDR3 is TGTGCCAGCAGCTTAGACGGACCAGCCTACGAGCAGTACTTC.

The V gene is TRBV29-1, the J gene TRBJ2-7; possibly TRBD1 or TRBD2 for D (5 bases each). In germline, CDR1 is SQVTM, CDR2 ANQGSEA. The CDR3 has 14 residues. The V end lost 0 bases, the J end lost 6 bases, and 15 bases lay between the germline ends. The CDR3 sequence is CSVEERPGRGEQYF. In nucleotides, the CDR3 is TGCAGCGTTGAAGAACGGCCGGGACGCGGCGAGCAGTACTTC.

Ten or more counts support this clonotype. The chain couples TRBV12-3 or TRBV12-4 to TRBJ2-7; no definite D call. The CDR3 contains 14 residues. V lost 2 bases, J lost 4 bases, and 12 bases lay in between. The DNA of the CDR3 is TGTGCCAGCAGTTTAAAGGGAACGTCGTACGAGCAGTACTTC. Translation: CASSLKGTSYEQYF.

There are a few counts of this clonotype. CDR3 residues: CASSRRDSWNQPQHF. The CDR3 coding sequence is TGTGCCAGCAGCCGCCGGGACTCTTGGAATCAGCCCCAGCATTTT. The chain is built from TRBV5-7 and TRBJ1-5, with D possibly TRBD1 on 5 matching bases. TRBV5-7 is assigned to the ORF class and has an uncertain function. Trimming removed 4 bases from V and 4 bases from J, with 15 bases in between. The CDR3 loop spans 15 amino acids.

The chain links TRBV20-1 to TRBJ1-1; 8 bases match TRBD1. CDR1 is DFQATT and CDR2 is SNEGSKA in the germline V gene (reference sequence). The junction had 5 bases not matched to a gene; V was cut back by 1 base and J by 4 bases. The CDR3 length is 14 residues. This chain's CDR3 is CSARGLTGGTEAFF. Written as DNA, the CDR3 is TGCAGTGCTAGAGGACTAACAGGGGGCACTGAAGCTTTCTTT.

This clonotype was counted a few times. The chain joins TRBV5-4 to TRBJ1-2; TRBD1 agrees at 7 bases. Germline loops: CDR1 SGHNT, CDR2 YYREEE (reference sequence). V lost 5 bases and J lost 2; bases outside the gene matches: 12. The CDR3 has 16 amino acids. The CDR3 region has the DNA TGTGCCAGCAGTCCCCCCCGCGACAGGGTAAACTATGGCTACACCTTC. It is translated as CASSPPRDRVNYGYTF.

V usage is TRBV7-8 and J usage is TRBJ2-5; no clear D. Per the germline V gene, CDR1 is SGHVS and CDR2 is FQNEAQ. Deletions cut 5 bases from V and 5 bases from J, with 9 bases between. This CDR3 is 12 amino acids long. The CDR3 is CASSPPWETQYF. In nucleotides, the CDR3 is TGTGCCAGCAGCCCACCGTGGGAGACCCAGTACTTC.

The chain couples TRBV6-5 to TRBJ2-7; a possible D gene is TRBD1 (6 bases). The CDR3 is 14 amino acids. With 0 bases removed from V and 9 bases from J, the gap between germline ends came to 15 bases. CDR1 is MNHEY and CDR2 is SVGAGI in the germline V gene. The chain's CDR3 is CASSYSGAPYGQYF. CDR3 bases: TGTGCCAGCAGTTACTCGGGGGCGCCTTATGGGCAGTACTTC.

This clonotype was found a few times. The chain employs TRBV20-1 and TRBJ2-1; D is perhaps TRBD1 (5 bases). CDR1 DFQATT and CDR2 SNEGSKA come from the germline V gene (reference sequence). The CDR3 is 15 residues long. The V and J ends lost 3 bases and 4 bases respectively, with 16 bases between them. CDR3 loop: CSARVVNRGYNEQFF. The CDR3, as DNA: TGCAGTGCTAGGGTTGTGAATAGGGGATACAATGAGCAGTTCTTC.

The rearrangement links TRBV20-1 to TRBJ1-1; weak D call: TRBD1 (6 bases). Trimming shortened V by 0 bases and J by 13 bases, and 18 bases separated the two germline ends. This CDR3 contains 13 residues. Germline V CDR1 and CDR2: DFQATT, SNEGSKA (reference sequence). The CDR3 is CSARERPGEAVFF. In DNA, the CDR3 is TGCAGTGCTAGAGAACGGCCAGGGGAGGCGGTTTTCTTT.

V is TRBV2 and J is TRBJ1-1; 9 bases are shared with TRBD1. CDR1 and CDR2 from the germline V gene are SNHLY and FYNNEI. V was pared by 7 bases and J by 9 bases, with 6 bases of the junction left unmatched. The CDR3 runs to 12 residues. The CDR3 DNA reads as TGTGCCAGCAATCAACAGGGGGCTAAAGCTTTCTTT. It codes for CASNQQGAKAFF.

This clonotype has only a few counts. The CDR3 loop is CSVTRGIDQPQHF. The CDR3 DNA sequence: TGCAGCGTTACGAGGGGGATCGATCAGCCCCAGCATTTT. This chain uses TRBV29-1 with TRBJ1-5; D possibly corresponds to TRBD1 (6 bases). Trimming shortened V by 5 bases and J by 5 bases, and 13 bases separated the two germline ends. The CDR3 extends over 13 amino acids. CDR1 is SQVTM and CDR2 is ANQGSEA in the germline V gene.

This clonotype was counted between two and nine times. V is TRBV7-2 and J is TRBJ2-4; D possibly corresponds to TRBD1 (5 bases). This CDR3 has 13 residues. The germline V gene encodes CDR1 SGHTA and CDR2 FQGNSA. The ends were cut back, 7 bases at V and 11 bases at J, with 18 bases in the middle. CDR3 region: CASTRSQGGLQYF. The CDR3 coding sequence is TGTGCCAGCACTAGAAGTCAGGGTGGGCTTCAGTACTTC.

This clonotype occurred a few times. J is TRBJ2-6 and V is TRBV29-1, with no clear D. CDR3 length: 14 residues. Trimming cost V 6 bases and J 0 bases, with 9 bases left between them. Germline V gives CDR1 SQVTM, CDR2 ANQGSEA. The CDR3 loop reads CSVGPSSGANVLTF. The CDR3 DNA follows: TGCAGCGTCGGACCTAGCTCTGGGGCCAACGTCCTGACTTTC. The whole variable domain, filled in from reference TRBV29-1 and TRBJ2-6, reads SAVISQKPSRDICQRGTSLTIQCQVDSQVTMMFWYRQQPGQSLTLIATANQGSEATYESGFVIDKFPISRPNLTFSTLTVSNMSPEDSSIYLCSVGPSSGANVLTFGAGSRLTVL.

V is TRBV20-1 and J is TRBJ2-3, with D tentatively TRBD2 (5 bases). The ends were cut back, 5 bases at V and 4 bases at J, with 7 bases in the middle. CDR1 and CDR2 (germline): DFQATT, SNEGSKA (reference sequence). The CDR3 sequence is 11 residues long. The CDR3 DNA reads TGCAGTGCTCGGACTGCAGATACGCAGTATTTT. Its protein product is CSARTADTQYF.

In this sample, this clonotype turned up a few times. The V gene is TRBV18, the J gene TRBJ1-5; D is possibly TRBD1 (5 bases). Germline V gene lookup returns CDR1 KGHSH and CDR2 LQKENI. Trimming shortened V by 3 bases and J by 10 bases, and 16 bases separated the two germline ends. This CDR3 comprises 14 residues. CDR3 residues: CASSPDFRDLPQHF. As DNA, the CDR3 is TGTGCCAGCTCACCCGATTTCCGGGACCTTCCCCAGCATTTT.

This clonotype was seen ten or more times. In DNA form, the CDR3 reads TGTGCCAGCAGCCTTGACAGAGCTAACTATGGCTACACCTTC. Translation gives CASSLDRANYGYTF. This chain connects TRBV7-2 to TRBJ1-2; D perhaps matches TRBD1 (5 bases). The germline V and J ends were trimmed by 5 bases and 0 bases, with 10 bases remaining between them. Germline V gene sequence: CDR1 SGHTA, CDR2 FQGNSA. This CDR3 has 14 residues.

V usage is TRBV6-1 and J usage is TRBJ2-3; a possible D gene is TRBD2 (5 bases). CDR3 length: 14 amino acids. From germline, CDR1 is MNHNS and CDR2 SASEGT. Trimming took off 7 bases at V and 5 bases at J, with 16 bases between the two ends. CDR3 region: CASKRYGKEDTQYF. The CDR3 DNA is TGTGCCAGCAAAAGGTACGGGAAGGAAGATACGCAGTATTTT.

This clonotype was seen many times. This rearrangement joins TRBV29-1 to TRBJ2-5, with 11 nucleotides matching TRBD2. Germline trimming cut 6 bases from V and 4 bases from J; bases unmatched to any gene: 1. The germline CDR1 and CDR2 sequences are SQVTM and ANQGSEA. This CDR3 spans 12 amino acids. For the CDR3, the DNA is TGCAGCGTCCTAGCGGGAGGAGAGACCCAGTACTTC. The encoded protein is CSVLAGGETQYF. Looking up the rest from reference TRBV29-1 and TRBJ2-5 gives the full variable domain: SAVISQKPSRDICQRGTSLTIQCQVDSQVTMMFWYRQQPGQSLTLIATANQGSEATYESGFVIDKFPISRPNLTFSTLTVSNMSPEDSSIYLCSVLAGGETQYFGPGTRLLVL.

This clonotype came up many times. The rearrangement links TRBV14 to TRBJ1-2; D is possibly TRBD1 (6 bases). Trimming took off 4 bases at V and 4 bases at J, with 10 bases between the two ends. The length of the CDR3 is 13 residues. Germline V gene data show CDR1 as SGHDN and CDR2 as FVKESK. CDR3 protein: CASSPTGPYGYTF. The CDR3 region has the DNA TGTGCCAGCAGCCCGACAGGCCCCTATGGCTACACCTTC.

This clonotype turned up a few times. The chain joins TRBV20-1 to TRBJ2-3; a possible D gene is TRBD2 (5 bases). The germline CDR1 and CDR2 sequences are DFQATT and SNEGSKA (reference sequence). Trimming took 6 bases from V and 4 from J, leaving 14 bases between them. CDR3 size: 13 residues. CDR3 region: CSALRTSADTQYF. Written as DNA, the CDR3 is TGCAGTGCCCTGAGAACTAGTGCAGATACGCAGTATTTT.